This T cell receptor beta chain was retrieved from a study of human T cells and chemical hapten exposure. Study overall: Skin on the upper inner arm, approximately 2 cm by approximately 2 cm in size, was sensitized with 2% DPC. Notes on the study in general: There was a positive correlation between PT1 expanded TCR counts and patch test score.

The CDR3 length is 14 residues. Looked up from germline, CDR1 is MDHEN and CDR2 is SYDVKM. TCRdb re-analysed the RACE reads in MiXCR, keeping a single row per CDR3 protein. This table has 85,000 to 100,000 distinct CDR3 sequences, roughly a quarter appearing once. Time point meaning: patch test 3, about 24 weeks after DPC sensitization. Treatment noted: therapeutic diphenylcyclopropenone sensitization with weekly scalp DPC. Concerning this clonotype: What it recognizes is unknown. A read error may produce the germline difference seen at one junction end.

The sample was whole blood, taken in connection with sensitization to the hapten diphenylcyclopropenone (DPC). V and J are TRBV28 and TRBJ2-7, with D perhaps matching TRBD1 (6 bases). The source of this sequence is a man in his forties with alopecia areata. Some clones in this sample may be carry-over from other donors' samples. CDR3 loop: CASTTARGSDEQYF. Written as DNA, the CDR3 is TGTGCCAGCACCACGGCCAGGGGCTCCGACGAGCAGTACTTC.